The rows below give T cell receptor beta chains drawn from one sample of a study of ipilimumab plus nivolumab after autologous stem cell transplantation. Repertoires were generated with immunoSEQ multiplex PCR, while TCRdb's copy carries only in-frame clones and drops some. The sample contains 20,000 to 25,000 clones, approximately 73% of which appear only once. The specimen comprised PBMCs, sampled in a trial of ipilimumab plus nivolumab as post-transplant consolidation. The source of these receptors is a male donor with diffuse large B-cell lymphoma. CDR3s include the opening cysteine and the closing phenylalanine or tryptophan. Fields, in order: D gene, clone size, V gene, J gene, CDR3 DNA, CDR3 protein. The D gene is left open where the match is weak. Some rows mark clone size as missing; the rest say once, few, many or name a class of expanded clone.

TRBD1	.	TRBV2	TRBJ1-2	TGTGCCAGCAGTGGTTATCTGACAGGGGGATCCTCGTACTATGGCTACACCTTC	CASSGYLTGGSSYYGYTF
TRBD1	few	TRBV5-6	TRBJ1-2	TGTGCCAGCAGCATGACAGGGGACGGCTACACCTTC	CASSMTGDGYTF
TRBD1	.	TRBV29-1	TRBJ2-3	TGCAGCGTTGAAGATTCGACAGGGAGAAGTACAGATACGCAGTATTTT	CSVEDSTGRSTDTQYF
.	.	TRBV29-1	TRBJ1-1	TGCAGCGGACGACGACAAAGGAACACTGAAGCTTTCTTT	CSGRRQRNTEAFF
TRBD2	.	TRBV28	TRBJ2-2	TGTGCCAGCAGTTTAGGGGCGGGGGTGAACACCGGGGAGCTGTTTTTT	CASSLGAGVNTGELFF
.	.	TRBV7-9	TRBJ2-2	TGTGCCAGCAGCTTAGCAACCGGGGAGCTGTTTTTT	CASSLATGELFF
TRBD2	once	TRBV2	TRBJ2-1	TGTGCCAGCAGCCCTAGCGGGAGGGACAATGAGCAGTTCTTC	CASSPSGRDNEQFF
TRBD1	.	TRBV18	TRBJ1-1	TGTGCCAGCTCACGGGCAGGGGGGAACACTGAAGCTTTCTTT	CASSRAGGNTEAFF
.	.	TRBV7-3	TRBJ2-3	TGTGCCAGCAGCTTAATTCCTGGCGGAGATACGCAGTATTTT	CASSLIPGGDTQYF
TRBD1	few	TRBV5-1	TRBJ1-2	TGCGCCAGCAGCGAACAGGGGGCGGATGGCTACACCTTC	CASSEQGADGYTF
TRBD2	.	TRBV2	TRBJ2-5	TGTGCCAGCAGTGAAGGAGCGGGGCGAGAAACCCAGTACTTC	CASSEGAGRETQYF
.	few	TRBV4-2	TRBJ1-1	TGTGCCAGCAGCCAAGATAAGGGGCATGGTGAAGCTTTCTTT	CASSQDKGHGEAFF
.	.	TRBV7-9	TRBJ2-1	TGTGCCAGCAGCTTAGCGCTGTCAGGGGCCTACAATGAGCAGTTCTTC	CASSLALSGAYNEQFF
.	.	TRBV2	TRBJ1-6	TGTGCCAGCAGTGAGACGGAACCACGGGTCGGTTCACCCCTCCACTTT	CASSETEPRVGSPLHF
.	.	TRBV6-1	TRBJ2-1	TGTGCCAGCACGCCCCAGGTGGATGAGCAGTTCTTC	CASTPQVDEQFF
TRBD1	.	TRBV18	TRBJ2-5	TGTGCCAGCTCACCGGGACAGGGAGAGACCCAGTACTTC	CASSPGQGETQYF
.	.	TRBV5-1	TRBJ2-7	TGCGCCAGCAGCTTGGGTTCAAGGGGCTACTCCTACGAGCAGTACTTC	CASSLGSRGYSYEQYF
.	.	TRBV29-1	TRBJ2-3	TGCAGCGTTGAACGGGGGAGAGCAGATACGCAGTATTTT	CSVERGRADTQYF
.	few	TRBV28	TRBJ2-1	TGTGCCAGCAGCGCTATGCCCAATGAGCAGTTCTTC	CASSAMPNEQFF
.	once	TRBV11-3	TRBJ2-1	TGTGCCAGCACCTTACGCTGGCCTGTCGGTGAGCAGTTCTTC	CASTLRWPVGEQFF
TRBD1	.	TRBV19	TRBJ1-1	TGTGCCAGTAGTCTCGGACAGGGAGGATCTCTGAACACTGAAGCTTTCTTT	CASSLGQGGSLNTEAFF
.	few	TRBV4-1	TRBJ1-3	TGCGCCAGCAGCCAGTGGCCCGTCTCAGGAAACACCATATATTTT	CASSQWPVSGNTIYF
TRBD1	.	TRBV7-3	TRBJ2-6	TGTGCCAGCAGCTCTCAGGGGGCCGGGGCCAACGTCCTGACTTTC	CASSSQGAGANVLTF
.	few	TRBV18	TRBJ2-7	TGTGCCAGCTCCATTGGGGAAACCGAGACCTACGAGCAGTACTTC	CASSIGETETYEQYF
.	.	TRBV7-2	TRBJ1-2	TGTGCCAGCAGCGCAGCTAACTATGGCTACACCTTC	CASSAANYGYTF